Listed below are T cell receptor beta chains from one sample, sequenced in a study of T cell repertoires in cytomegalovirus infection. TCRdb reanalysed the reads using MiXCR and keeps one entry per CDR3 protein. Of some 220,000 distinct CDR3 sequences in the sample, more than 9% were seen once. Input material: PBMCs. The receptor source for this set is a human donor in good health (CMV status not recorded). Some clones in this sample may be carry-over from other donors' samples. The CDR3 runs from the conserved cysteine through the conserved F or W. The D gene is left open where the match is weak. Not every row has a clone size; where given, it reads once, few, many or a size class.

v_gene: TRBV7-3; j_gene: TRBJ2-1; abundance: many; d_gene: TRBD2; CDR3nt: TGTGCCAGCAGCTTAATGCCCTTTACTAGCGGGAGAAATGAGCAGTTCTTC; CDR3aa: CASSLMPFTSGRNEQFF
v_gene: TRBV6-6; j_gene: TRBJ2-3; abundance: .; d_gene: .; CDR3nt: TGTGCCAGCAGTTACTTACAGGGTTTCTCTAGCACAGATACGCAGTATTTT; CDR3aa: CASSYLQGFSSTDTQYF
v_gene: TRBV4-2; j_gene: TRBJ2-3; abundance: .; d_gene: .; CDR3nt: TGTGCCAGCAGCGTCCCGGGATTCCCGGGGGGCACAGATACGCAGTATTTT; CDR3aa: CASSVPGFPGGTDTQYF
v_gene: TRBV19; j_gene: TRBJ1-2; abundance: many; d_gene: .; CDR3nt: TGTGCCAGTAGTATCCAGACCAGAATCTATGGCTACACCTTC; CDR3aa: CASSIQTRIYGYTF
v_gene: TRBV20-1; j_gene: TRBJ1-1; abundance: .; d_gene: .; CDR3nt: TGCAGTGCTAGAGATAAGAGCTACACTGAAGCTTTCTTT; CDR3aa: CSARDKSYTEAFF
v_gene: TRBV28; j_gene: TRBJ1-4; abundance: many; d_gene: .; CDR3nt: TGTGCCAGCACCTGGTACGGTGAGGTGTTTTTT; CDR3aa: CASTWYGEVFF
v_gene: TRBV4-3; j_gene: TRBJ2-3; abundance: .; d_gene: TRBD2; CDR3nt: TGCGCCAGCAGCCAAGGGGTAGCGGGATTAGATACGCAGTATTTT; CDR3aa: CASSQGVAGLDTQYF
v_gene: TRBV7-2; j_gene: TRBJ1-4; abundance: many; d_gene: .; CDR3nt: TGTGCCAGCAGCTTAGCGCGTCAGCTGGACCCAACTAATGAAAAACTGTTTTTT; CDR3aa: CASSLARQLDPTNEKLFF
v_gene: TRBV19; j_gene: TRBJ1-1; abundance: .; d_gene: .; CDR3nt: TGTGCCAGTACCCTTGGGCAGGGGTGGTTCACTGAAGCTTTCTTT; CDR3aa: CASTLGQGWFTEAFF
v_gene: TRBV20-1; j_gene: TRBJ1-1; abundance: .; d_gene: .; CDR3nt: TGCAGTGCCTCCCCGACGGACTCCACTGAAGCTTTCTTT; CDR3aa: CSASPTDSTEAFF
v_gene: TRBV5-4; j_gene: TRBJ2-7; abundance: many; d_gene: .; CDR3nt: TGTGCCAGCAGCTTAGGTGAGGCCTACGAGCAGTACTTC; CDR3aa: CASSLGEAYEQYF
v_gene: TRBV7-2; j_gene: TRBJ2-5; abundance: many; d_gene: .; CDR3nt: TGTGCCAGCAGCCTTGATTTGGCAGCCCAAGAGACCCAGTACTTC; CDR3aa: CASSLDLAAQETQYF
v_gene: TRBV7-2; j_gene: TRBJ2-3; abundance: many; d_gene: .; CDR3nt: TGTGCCAGCAGTCCAACCAGCTCGTCTGGAGATACGCAGTATTTT; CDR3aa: CASSPTSSSGDTQYF
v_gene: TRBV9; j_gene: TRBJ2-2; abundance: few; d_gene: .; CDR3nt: TGTGCCAGCAGGGCGATAGAGATCGGGGAGCTGTTTTTT; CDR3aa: CASRAIEIGELFF
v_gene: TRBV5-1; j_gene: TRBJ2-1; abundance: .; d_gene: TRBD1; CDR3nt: TGCGCCAGCAGCTTGGCTCCAGGGGCAGGGGGTGAGCAGTTCTTC; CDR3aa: CASSLAPGAGGEQFF
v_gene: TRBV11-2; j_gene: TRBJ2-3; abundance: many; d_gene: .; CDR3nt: TGTGCCAGCAGCTTGGGCAGGGATGGAGATACGCAGTATTTT; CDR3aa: CASSLGRDGDTQYF
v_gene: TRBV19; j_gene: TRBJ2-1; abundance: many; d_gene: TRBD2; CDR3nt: TGTGCCAGTAGGGTTAAAGCGGGGCCCAACGGTGAGCAGTTCTTC; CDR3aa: CASRVKAGPNGEQFF
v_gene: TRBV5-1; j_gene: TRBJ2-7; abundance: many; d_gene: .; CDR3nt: TGCGCCAGCAGCTTGGCCGCGGGGCCCTCCTACGAGCAGTACTTC; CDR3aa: CASSLAAGPSYEQYF
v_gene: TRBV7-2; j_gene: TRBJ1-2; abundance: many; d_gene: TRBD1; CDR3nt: TGTGCCAGCAGCTTATCCCCGACAGGGTTCGACGACACCTTC; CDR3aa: CASSLSPTGFDDTF
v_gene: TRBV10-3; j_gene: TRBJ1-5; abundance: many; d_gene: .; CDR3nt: TGTGCCATCAGTGAGTCCCGGTGGGGGGGAAATCAGCCCCAGCATTTT; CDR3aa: CAISESRWGGNQPQHF
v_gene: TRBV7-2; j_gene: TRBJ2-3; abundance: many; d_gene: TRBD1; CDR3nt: TGTGCCAGCAGCTACAACGGACAGGGCCGGGATACGCAGTATTTT; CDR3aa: CASSYNGQGRDTQYF
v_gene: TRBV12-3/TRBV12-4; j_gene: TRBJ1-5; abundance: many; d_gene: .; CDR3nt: TGTGCCAGCAGTTTAGCGCAAAGTCAGCCCCAGCATTTT; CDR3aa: CASSLAQSQPQHF
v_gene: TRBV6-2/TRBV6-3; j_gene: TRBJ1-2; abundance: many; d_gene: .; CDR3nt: TGTGCCAGCAGTCTTCAAAACCTGGGCTATGGCTACACCTTC; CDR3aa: CASSLQNLGYGYTF
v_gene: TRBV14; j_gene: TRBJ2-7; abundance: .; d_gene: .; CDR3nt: TGTGCCAGCAGCCAAATGTACGAGCAGTACTTC; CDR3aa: CASSQMYEQYF